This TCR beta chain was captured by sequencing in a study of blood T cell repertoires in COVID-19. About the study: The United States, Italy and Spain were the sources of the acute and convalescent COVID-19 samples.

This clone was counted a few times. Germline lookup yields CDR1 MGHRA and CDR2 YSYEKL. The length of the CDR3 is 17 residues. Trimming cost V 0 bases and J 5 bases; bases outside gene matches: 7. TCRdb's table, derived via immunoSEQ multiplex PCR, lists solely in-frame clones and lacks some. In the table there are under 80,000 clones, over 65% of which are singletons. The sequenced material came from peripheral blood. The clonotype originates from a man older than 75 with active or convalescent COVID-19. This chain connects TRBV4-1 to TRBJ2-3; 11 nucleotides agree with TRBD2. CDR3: CASSQEIAGGLEDTQYF. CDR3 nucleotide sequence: TGCGCCAGCAGCCAAGAAATAGCGGGGGGGTTAGAAGATACGCAGTATTTT.